This T cell receptor (beta chain) was obtained from a study of Ad26.COV2.S vaccination and SARS-CoV-2 variants. As for the study in general: Ad26.COV2.S given intramuscularly, once or twice 56 days apart. Broader study findings: Measures of TCR breadth and depth may have fallen short of total T cell responses. Vaccine recipients posted higher spike-specific TCR breadth than their placebo counterparts.

Notes on this clone: Its antigen is still unknown.

Noted treatment: about 20 received Ad26.COV2.S at low or high dose, single or two shots; 5 received placebo; per-sample allocation not given. Sampling was done on day 63 after the first vaccine or placebo injection. A Boston donor was an adult aged 18-55 years. The germline CDR1 and CDR2 sequences are KGHSH and LQKENI. The CDR3 totals 13 residues. The V and J ends lost 8 bases and 1 base respectively, with 11 bases between them. Here immunoSEQ multiplex PCR was the method, and the copy in TCRdb shows in-frame clones only, minus some. The sample includes 300,000 to 350,000 clones, around 88% seen only once; the top ten take approximately 12%.

This receptor was obtained from a person between 18 and 59 years old who received the Ad26.COV2.S COVID-19 vaccine or a placebo. V usage is TRBV18 and J usage is TRBJ1-1; D gene ambiguous. The sample was peripheral blood, taken in a trial of Ad26.COV2.S vaccine versus placebo. CDR3 coding DNA: TGTGCCAGCGCGGAGAAAGAGAACACTGAAGCTTTCTTT. Encoded protein: CASAEKENTEAFF.